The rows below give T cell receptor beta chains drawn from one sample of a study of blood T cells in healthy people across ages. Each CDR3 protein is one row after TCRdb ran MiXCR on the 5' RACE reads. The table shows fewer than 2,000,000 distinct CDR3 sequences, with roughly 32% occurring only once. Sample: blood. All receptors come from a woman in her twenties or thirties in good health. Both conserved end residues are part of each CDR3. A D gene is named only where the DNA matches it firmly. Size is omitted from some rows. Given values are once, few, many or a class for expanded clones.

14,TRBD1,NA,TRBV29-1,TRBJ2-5,TGCAGCGTTTCATTGACAGGGGCGCGAGAGACCCAGTACTTC,CSVSLTGARETQYF
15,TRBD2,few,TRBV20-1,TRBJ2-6,TGCAGTGCCGGGAGGTGGGGAATGGGGGCCAACGTCCTGACTTTC,CSAGRWGMGANVLTF
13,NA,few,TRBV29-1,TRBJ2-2,TGCACTGGCCGGAACCCATCTACAGGGGAGCTGTTTTTT,CTGRNPSTGELFF
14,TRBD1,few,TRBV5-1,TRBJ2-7,TGCGCCAGCAGCCGGGGACAGGGGGCAAGCGAGCAGTACTTC,CASSRGQGASEQYF
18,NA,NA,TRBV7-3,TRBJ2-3,TGTGCCAGTAGCCGAGACAGGGTTGGGCGGTACGGGGGGGATACGCAGTATTTT,CASSRDRVGRYGGDTQYF
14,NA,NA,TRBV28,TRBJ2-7,TGTGCCAGCAGTGGCTCGCAGGGGTACTACGAGCAGTACTTC,CASSGSQGYYEQYF
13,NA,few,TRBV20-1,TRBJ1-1,TGCAGTGCCAGCCGATTGATGAACACTGAAGCTTTCTTT,CSASRLMNTEAFF
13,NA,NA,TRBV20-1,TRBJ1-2,TGCAGTGCCCCCCGCCGGGGGTATAACGGCTACACCTTC,CSAPRRGYNGYTF
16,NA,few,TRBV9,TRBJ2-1,TGTGCCAGCAGCGTAGATTATAGGGTGCCCTACAATGAGCAGTTCTTC,CASSVDYRVPYNEQFF
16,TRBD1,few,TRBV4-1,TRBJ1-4,TGCGCCAGCAGCCAACCCGGGACAGGGAAGAGTGAAAAACTGTTTTTT,CASSQPGTGKSEKLFF
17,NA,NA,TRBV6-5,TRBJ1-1,TGTGCCAGCAGTTACCTCGGAGAGATAATCATGAACACTGAAGCTTTCTTT,CASSYLGEIIMNTEAFF
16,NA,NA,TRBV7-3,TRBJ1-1,TGTGCCAGCAGCCCAACACAGGACCGTCTGAACACTGAAGCTTTCTTT,CASSPTQDRLNTEAFF
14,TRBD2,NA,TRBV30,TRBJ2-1,TGTGCCTGTTTACTAGCGGGAGTCACGAATGAGCAGTTCTTC,CACLLAGVTNEQFF
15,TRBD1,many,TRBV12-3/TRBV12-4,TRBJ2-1,TGTGCCAGCAGCGGGACAGAGTCCTCCTACAATGAGCAGTTCTTC,CASSGTESSYNEQFF
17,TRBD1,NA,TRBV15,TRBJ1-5,TGTGCCACCAGCGGGACAGGGAGTCAGAGGAGCAATCAGCCCCAGCATTTT,CATSGTGSQRSNQPQHF
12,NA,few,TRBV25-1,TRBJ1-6,TGTGCCAGCAGTGCTTCGTATTCACCCCTCCACTTT,CASSASYSPLHF
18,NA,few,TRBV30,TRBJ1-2,TGTGCCTGGAGTGTCTTTAAGGTTGACTCGCCGACGAAGTATGGCTACACCTTC,CAWSVFKVDSPTKYGYTF
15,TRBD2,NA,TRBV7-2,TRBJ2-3,TGTGCCAGCAGCTTAGTTAGCGGGAGGACAGATACGCGGTATTTT,CASSLVSGRTDTRYF
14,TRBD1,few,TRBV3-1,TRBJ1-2,TGTGCCAGCAGCCACACACAGGGGTCGAGTGGCTACACCTTC,CASSHTQGSSGYTF
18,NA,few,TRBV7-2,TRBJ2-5,TGTGCCAGCAGCCTTACCAAGGGAGGAACAGGGAGACAAGAGACCCAGTACTTC,CASSLTKGGTGRQETQYF
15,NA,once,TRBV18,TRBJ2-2,TGTACCAGCCCACCTCCGAACGGTAGCCCCGGGGAGCTGTTTTTT,CTSPPPNGSPGELFF
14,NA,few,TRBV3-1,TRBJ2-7,TGTGCCAGCAGCCAAGCAGGGACGGCGGCTGAGCAGTACTTC,CASSQAGTAAEQYF
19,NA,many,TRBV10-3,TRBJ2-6,TGTGCCATCAGTGATAAGACCGGGACGGCTGGCTCTGGGGCCAACGTCCTGACTTTC,CAISDKTGTAGSGANVLTF
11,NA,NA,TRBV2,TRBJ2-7,TGTGCCAGCAGTGGGCTAGTCGAGCAGTACTTC,CASSGLVEQYF
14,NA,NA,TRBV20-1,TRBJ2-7,TGCAGTGCTAGTCGGCAGGGGGGTAGAAACGAGCAGTACTTC,CSASRQGGRNEQYF
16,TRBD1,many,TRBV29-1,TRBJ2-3,TGCAGCGTTGAAGATTCGGACAGGGGGCAAGCAGATACGCAGTATTTT,CSVEDSDRGQADTQYF
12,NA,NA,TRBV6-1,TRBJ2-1,TGTGCCAGTCAGGACAGCCGCGATGAGCAGTTCTTC,CASQDSRDEQFF
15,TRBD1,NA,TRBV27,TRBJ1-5,TGTGCCAGCAGAGCCGGGACAGGGGGCATTCAGCCCCAGCATTTT,CASRAGTGGIQPQHF
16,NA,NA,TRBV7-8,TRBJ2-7,TGTGCCACCCGGGAAACTCGGGGCAGGGGGGAAAACGAGCAGTACTTC,CATRETRGRGENEQYF
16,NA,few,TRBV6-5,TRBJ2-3,TGTGCCAGCAGTTACTCGACCAGCCATCCCACGTATACGCAGTATTTT,CASSYSTSHPTYTQYF
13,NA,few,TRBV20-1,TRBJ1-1,TGCAGTGCTAGAGAAGCCAGGGACACTGAAGCTTTCTTT,CSAREARDTEAFF
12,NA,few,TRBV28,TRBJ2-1,TGTGCCAGCAGTTTTAGCCCCAATGAGCAGTTCTTC,CASSFSPNEQFF
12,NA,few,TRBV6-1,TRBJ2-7,TGTGCCAGCAGTGAAGCCCCCCTCGAGCAGTACTTC,CASSEAPLEQYF
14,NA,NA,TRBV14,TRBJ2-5,TGTGCCAGCAGCCTAAAGCAAGATACGGAGACCCAGTACTTC,CASSLKQDTETQYF
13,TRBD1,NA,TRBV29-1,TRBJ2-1,TGCAGCGTAGGACAGGGGGCGTGGAATGAGCAGTTCTTC,CSVGQGAWNEQFF
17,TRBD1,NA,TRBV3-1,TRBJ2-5,TGTGCCAGCAGACAGAAATACCTAACAGGGGGCTTAGAGACCCAGTACTTC,CASRQKYLTGGLETQYF
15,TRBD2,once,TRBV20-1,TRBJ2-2,TGCAGTGCTCCCCCCAGCGGGACCCCGGGCGGGGAGCTGTTTTTT,CSAPPSGTPGGELFF
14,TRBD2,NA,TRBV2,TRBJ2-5,TGTGCCAGCAGTGACGGACTAGCGGGGTCGGCCCAGTACTTC,CASSDGLAGSAQYF
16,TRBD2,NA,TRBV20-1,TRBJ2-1,TGCAGTGCTGACCAACTAGCGGGGGCCCCAGTCGATGAGCAGTTCTTC,CSADQLAGAPVDEQFF
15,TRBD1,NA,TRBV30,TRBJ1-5,TGTGCCTGGAGGGGGACAGGGGCAAGCAGTCAGCCCCAGCATTTT,CAWRGTGASSQPQHF
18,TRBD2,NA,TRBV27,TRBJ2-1,TGTGCCAGTAGTTTATTATCCGGGAGGGCCTTCTCCTACAATGAGCAGTTCTTC,CASSLLSGRAFSYNEQFF
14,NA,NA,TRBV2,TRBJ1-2,TGTGCCAGCACTCGTCCCCCGGAAGGGGCAGGCTACACCTTC,CASTRPPEGAGYTF
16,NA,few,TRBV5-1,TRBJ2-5,TGCGCCAGCAGCCAGAGCGGAGTTTACATTAGGGAGACCCAGTACTTC,CASSQSGVYIRETQYF
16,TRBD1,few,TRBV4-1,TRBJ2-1,TGCGCCAGCAGCCAAGATTGGACAGGTACCTACAATGAGCAGTTCTTC,CASSQDWTGTYNEQFF
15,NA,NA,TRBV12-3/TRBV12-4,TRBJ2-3,TGTGCCAGCAGGTCTCAGACGGGGAGCACAGATGCGCAGTATTTT,CASRSQTGSTDAQYF
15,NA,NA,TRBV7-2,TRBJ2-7,TGTGCCAGCAGCTTATGGGTTAACGGGGAATACGAGCAGTACTTC,CASSLWVNGEYEQYF
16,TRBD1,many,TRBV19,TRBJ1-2,TGTGCCAGTAGGATGGACAGGGCGTCAGTCGGCTATGGCTACACCTTC,CASRMDRASVGYGYTF
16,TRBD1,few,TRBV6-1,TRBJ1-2,TGTGCCAGCTACGCCTTGACAGGGAATCGTTTCTATGGCTACACCTTC,CASYALTGNRFYGYTF
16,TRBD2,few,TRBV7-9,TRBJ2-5,TGTGCCAGCAGCCCCAACGGGGGGACTAGCGAAGCGACCCAGTACTTC,CASSPNGGTSEATQYF
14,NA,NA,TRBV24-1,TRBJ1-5,TGTGCCATCCTGCGGGTCGTTAGCAATCAGCCCCAGCATTTT,CAILRVVSNQPQHF
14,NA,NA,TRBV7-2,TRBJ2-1,TGTGCCAGCAGCTTCAGTCGGTGGGGCAATGAGCAGTTCTTC,CASSFSRWGNEQFF
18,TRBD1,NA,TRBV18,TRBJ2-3,TGTGCCAGCTCACAAAAACCCGGGACAGGGAAAGGCACAGATACGCAGTATTTT,CASSQKPGTGKGTDTQYF